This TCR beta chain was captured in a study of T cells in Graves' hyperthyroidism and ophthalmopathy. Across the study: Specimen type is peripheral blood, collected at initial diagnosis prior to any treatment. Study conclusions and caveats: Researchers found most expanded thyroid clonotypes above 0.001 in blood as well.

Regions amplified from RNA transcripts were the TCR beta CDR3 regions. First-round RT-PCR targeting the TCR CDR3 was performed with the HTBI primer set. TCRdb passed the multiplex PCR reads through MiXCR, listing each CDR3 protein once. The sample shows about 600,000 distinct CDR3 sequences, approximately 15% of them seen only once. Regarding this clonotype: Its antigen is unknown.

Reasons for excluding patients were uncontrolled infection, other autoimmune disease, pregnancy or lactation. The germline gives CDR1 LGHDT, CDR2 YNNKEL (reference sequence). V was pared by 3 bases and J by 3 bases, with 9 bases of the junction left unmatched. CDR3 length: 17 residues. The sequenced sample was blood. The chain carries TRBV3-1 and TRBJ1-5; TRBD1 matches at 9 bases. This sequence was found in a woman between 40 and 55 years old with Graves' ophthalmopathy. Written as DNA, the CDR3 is TGTGCCAGCAGCCAGCACGGGACAGGGTCCTCCAATCAGCCCCAGCATTTT. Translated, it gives CASSQHGTGSSNQPQHF.